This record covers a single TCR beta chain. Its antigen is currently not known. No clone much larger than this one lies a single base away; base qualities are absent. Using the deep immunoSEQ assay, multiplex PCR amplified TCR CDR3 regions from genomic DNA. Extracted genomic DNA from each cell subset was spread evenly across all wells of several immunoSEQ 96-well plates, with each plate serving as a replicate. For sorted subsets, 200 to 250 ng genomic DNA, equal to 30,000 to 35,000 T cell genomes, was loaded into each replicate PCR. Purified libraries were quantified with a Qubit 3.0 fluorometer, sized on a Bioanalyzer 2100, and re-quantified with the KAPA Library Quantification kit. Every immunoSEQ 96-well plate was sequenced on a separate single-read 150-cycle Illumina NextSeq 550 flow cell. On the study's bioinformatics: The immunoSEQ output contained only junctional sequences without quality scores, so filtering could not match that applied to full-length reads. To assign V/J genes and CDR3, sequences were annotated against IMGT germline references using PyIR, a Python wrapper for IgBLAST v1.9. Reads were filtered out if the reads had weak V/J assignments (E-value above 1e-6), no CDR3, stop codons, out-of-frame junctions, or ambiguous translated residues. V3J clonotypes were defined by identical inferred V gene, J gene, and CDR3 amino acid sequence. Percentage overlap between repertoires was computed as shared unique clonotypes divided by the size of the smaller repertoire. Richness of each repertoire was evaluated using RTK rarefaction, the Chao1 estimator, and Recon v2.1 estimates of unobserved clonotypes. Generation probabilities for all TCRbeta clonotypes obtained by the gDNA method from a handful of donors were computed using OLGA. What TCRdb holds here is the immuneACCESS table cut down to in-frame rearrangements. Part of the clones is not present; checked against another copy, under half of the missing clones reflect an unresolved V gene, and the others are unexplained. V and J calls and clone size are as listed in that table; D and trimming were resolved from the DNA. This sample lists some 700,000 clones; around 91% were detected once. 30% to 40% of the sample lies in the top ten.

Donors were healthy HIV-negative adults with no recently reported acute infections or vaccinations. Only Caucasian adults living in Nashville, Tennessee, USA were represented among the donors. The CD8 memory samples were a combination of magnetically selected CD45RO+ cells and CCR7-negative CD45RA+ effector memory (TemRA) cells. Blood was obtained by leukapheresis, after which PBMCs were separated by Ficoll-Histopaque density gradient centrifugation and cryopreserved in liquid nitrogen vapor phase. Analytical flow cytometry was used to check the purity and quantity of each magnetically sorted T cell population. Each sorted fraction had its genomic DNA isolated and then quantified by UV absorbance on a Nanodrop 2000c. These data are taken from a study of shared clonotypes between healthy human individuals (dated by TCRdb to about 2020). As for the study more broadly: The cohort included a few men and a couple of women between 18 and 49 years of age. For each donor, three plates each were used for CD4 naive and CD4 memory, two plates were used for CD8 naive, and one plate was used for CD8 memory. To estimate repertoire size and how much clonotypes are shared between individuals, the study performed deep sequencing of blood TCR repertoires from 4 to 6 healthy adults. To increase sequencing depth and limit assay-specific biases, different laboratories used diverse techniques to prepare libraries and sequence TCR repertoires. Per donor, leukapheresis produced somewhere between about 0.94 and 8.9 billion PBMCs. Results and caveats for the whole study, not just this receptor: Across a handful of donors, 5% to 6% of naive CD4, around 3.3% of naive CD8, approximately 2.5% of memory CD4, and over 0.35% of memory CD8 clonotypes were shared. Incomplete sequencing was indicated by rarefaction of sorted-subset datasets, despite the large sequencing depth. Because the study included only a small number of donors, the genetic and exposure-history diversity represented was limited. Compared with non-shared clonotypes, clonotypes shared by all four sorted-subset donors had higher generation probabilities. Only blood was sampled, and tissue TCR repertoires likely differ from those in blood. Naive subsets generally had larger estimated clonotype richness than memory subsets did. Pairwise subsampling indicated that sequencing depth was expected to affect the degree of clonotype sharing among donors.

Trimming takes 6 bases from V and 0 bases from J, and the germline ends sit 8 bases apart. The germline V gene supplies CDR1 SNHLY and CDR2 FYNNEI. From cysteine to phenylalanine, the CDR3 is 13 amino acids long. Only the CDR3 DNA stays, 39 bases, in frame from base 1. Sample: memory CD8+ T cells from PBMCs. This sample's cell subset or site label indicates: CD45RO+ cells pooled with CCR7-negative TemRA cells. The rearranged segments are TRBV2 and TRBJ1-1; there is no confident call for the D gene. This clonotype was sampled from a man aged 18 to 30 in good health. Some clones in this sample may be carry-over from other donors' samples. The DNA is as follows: TGTGCCAGCAGGGGCGGGGTGAACACTGAAGCTTTCTTT. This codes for CASRGGVNTEAFF.